The 31 T cell receptor beta chains below all came from one sample that was sequenced in a study of identical twins. TCRdb re-analysed the 5' RACE reads in MiXCR, keeping a single row per CDR3 protein. This table has fewer than 900,000 distinct CDR3 sequences, roughly 20% appearing once. The data were also submitted as part of a second study, on T cells expressing NK-cell markers.

Sequenced input: PBMCs. Every receptor here comes from a woman aged 18-29 years in good health.

This clonotype has only a few counts. The chain couples TRBV6-1 to TRBJ2-7, with 9 bases lining up with TRBD2. Unmatched junction bases numbered 7, after V lost 7 bases and J lost 3 bases. Per the germline V gene, CDR1 is MNHNS and CDR2 is SASEGT. This CDR3 is 14 amino acids long. This CDR3 reads CASTAGGSLYEQYF. The CDR3 DNA is TGTGCCAGCACTGCGGGAGGGTCGCTCTACGAGCAGTACTTC.

This clonotype was observed a handful of times. This chain uses TRBV29-1 with TRBJ2-1; D is ambiguous. V lost 1 base and J 3 bases, leaving 10 bases between the germline ends. The CDR3 consists of 14 residues. The germline gives CDR1 SQVTM, CDR2 ANQGSEA. Here the CDR3 reads CSVEGGRDYNEQFF. CDR3 nucleotide sequence: TGCAGCGTTGAAGGGGGAAGGGACTACAATGAGCAGTTCTTC.

The chain joins TRBV5-4 to TRBJ2-1, with a tentative D call TRBD2 (5 bases). The V and J ends lost 4 bases and 6 bases respectively, with 14 bases between them. The germline V gene has CDR1 SGHNT and CDR2 YYREEE (reference sequence). This CDR3 spans 14 amino acids. The CDR3 DNA is TGTGCCAGCAGCGCCAACTTGAGGGCCAATGAGCAGTTCTTC. Its translation is CASSANLRANEQFF.

The chain uses TRBV11-2 and TRBJ2-1, with 7 bases aligning to TRBD2. Germline V gene lookup returns CDR1 SGHAT and CDR2 FQNNGV. Losses at the gene ends were 8 bases for V and 7 bases for J; bases not matched to a gene: 11. The CDR3 totals 14 residues. The CDR3 DNA is TGTGCCAGCCAGGGACGGGGGGACTTGAATGAGCAGTTCTTC. Encoded protein: CASQGRGDLNEQFF.

This clonotype was counted only a few times. The genes are TRBV20-1 and TRBJ2-3; no clear D. From germline, CDR1 is DFQATT and CDR2 SNEGSKA (reference sequence). V shed 5 bases and J shed 4 bases, with 10 bases lying between them. The CDR3 runs 12 residues. The CDR3 loop is CSASRLSDTQYF. The DNA for the CDR3 is TGCAGTGCTTCGCGACTCTCAGATACGCAGTATTTT.

This clonotype was seen ten or more times. The chain combines TRBV7-9 with TRBJ2-5; D is uncertain. This CDR3 contains 13 residues. Between the trimmed V and J ends, which lost 7 bases and 7 bases, there was a span of 16 bases. Germline CDR1 and CDR2: SEHNR and FQNEAQ (reference sequence). CDR3 coding DNA: TGTGCCAGCATTAAAGAAACCCGAGGGACCCAGTACTTC. It specifies CASIKETRGTQYF.

As to this clonotype: The germline gene is not matched at one end of the junction; a read error may be the cause. The V and J genes are TRBV7-9 and TRBJ2-1; 9 bases fit TRBD2. The CDR3 consists of 16 residues. The germline CDR1 and CDR2 sequences are SEHNR and FQNEAQ (reference sequence). The CDR3 bases are TGTGCCAGCAGCATAGCAGCGGGGGGCGCCTACAATGAGCAGTTCTTC. Amino acid sequence: CASSIAAGGAYNEQFF.

This clonotype was seen only a few times. V usage is TRBV20-1 and J usage is TRBJ1-2; D not resolved. Germline loops: CDR1 DFQATT, CDR2 SNEGSKA (reference sequence). The CDR3 sequence is 15 residues long. V lost 0 bases, J lost 0 bases, and 11 bases lay in between. The CDR3 here is CSARDIRGANYGYTF. DNA of the CDR3: TGCAGTGCTAGAGATATCCGGGGAGCTAACTATGGCTACACCTTC.

This chain connects TRBV9 to TRBJ2-1, with D hard to call. Germline CDR1 is SGDLS and CDR2 is YYNGEE. Deletions cut 0 bases from V and 2 bases from J, with 9 bases between. This CDR3 is 15 amino acids long. CDR3 DNA: TGTGCCAGCAGCGTAGGTCCAGGAACCTACAATGAGCAGTTCTTC. Amino acid sequence: CASSVGPGTYNEQFF.

This clonotype has more than one count but fewer than ten. The genes are TRBV5-1 and TRBJ1-4; 11 nucleotides line up with TRBD1. The germline CDR1 and CDR2 sequences are SGHRS and YFSETQ. J lost 3 bases, V lost 4 bases, and 8 bases had no gene match. The CDR3 runs to 17 residues. The CDR3 DNA is TGCGCCAGCAGCCTGTGGGACAGGGGGAGGTCTAATGAAAAACTGTTTTTT. Residues: CASSLWDRGRSNEKLFF.

For this clonotype: Since a much larger clone is just one base distant, this may be a read error. The chain has TRBV3-1 and TRBJ2-7, with D perhaps TRBD1 (5 bases). V was cut by 1 base and J by 6 bases, with 7 bases left in between. Germline lookup yields CDR1 LGHDT and CDR2 YNNKEL (reference sequence). This CDR3 comprises 12 residues. CDR3 sequence reads: CASSQGRGEQYF. CDR3 DNA sequence: TGTGCCAGCAGCCAAGGAAGGGGCGAGCAGTACTTC.

This clonotype has a handful of counts. The V gene is TRBV20-1, the J gene TRBJ2-3; 7 nucleotides agree with TRBD1. V was clipped by 5 bases and J by 0 bases; unmatched bases: 5. Per the germline V gene, CDR1 is DFQATT and CDR2 is SNEGSKA (reference sequence). This CDR3 has 14 residues. Here the CDR3 reads CSAYRGPSTDTQYF. DNA for the CDR3: TGCAGTGCTTACAGGGGCCCTAGCACAGATACGCAGTATTTT.

The DNA of the CDR3 is TGTGCCAGCAGTTCGGACGGGAGGGCCGACGAGCAGTACTTC. Translation: CASSSDGRADEQYF. The chain uses TRBV6-5 and TRBJ2-7, with 8 bases lining up with TRBD2. The germline V gene has CDR1 MNHEY and CDR2 SVGAGI. The CDR3 consists of 14 residues. The V gene end was trimmed by 4 bases and the J gene end by 5 bases; junction bases not matched to a gene: 7.

This clonotype was observed a single time. The chain links TRBV20-1 to TRBJ2-1, with 12 nucleotides matching TRBD2. This CDR3 has 16 residues. V was pared by 1 base and J by 0 bases, with 1 base of the junction left unmatched. Germline CDR1 DFQATT, CDR2 SNEGSKA (reference sequence). The CDR3 sequence: CSARGLAGDSYNEQFF. In DNA, the CDR3 is TGCAGTGCTAGAGGACTAGCGGGGGACTCCTACAATGAGCAGTTCTTC.

This clonotype has just a few counts. The chain carries TRBV5-1 and TRBJ2-5; 11 bases map to TRBD1. The ends lost 0 bases at V and 9 bases at J; junction bases unmatched: 10. Germline V gene data show CDR1 as SGHRS and CDR2 as YFSETQ. This CDR3 region has 16 residues. DNA for the CDR3: TGCGCCAGCAGCTTGGCAGGACAGGGGGCTGGGACGTCCCAGTACTTC. Protein sequence: CASSLAGQGAGTSQYF.

The chain is built from TRBV27 and TRBJ2-7, with TRBD1 identical over 8 bases. Losses at the gene ends were 5 bases for V and 1 base for J; bases not matched to a gene: 7. This CDR3 contains 15 residues. Per the germline V gene, CDR1 is MNHEY and CDR2 is SMNVEV (reference sequence). The chain's CDR3 is CASSLDRGISYEQYF. In DNA, the CDR3 is TGTGCCAGCAGTCTAGACAGGGGAATTTCCTACGAGCAGTACTTC.

This clonotype was found once. This chain uses TRBV14 with TRBJ2-5; 7 bases agree with TRBD2. With 4 bases clipped from V and 4 bases from J, the junction kept 21 bases outside the gene matches. There are 19 residues in the CDR3. CDR1 and CDR2 from the germline V gene are SGHDN and FVKESK. CDR3: CASSLNPTFAGENVETQYF. The CDR3 DNA reads TGTGCCAGCAGCCTGAACCCCACCTTTGCGGGAGAGAATGTAGAGACCCAGTACTTC.

This clonotype was observed a handful of times. The chain joins TRBV7-2 to TRBJ2-1, with a tentative D call TRBD1 (5 bases). The V gene's germline CDR1 is SGHTA and CDR2 FQGNSA. V was shortened by 5 bases and J by 10 bases, with 15 bases between the two germline ends. The CDR3 extends over 13 amino acids. CDR3 loop: CASSPTWGEEQFF. The CDR3 DNA reads TGTGCCAGCAGCCCTACCTGGGGCGAAGAGCAGTTCTTC.

This clonotype was counted a few times. The chain has TRBV20-1 and TRBJ2-2; TRBD2 matches at 7 bases. The trim removed 2 bases at V and 6 bases at J, leaving 3 bases unmatched. This CDR3 comprises 13 residues. In germline, CDR1 is DFQATT, CDR2 SNEGSKA (reference sequence). The CDR3 here is CSARKLAAGELFF. CDR3 in DNA: TGCAGTGCTAGAAAGCTAGCGGCCGGGGAGCTGTTTTTT.

This clonotype was counted between two and nine times. The V and J genes are TRBV10-3 and TRBJ2-1; D may match TRBD1 or TRBD2 (6 bases each). V lost 7 bases, J lost 14 bases, and 18 bases lay in between. Per the germline V gene, CDR1 is ENHRY and CDR2 is SYGVKD. The CDR3 consists of 12 residues. The CDR3 DNA is TGTGCCATCATGATTGGAGGGGGAAAGAAGTTCTTC. Translated, it gives CAIMIGGGKKFF.

The V and J genes are TRBV20-1 and TRBJ2-7; 7 nucleotides align to TRBD1. The CDR3 loop spans 15 amino acids. CDR1 is DFQATT, CDR2 SNEGSKA, per germline (reference sequence). J gave up 7 bases and V 3 bases, and 15 bases lay outside the gene matches. The CDR3 DNA sequence: TGCAGTGCTAGGCCCCGGACAGGATCCATCTTGGAGCAGTACTTC. Its protein is CSARPRTGSILEQYF.

The chain carries TRBV11-1 and TRBJ2-1; 9 bases fit TRBD2. The trim removed 9 bases at V and 2 bases at J, leaving 17 bases unmatched. CDR1 and CDR2 from the germline V gene are SGHAT and FQDESV (reference sequence). CDR3 length: 18 amino acids. The CDR3 spells CASGGSSGRIPTYNEQFF. In nucleotides, the CDR3 is TGTGCCAGTGGGGGGTCAAGCGGGAGGATCCCTACCTACAATGAGCAGTTCTTC.

This clonotype was counted a few times. The rearrangement joins TRBV7-2 to TRBJ2-3; D possibly uses TRBD1 or TRBD2 (5 bases each). The CDR3 consists of 14 residues. Germline CDR1 is SGHTA and CDR2 is FQGNSA. The V gene lost 0 bases and the J gene lost 8 bases, with 12 bases spanning the gap. In DNA, the CDR3 is TGTGCCAGCAGCTTAGCGGGGCCCGGGGTTACGCAGTATTTT. Translating gives CASSLAGPGVTQYF.

V usage is TRBV10-3 and J usage is TRBJ1-1; TRBD1 aligns across 8 bases. Trimming at V came to 6 bases and at J to 5 bases, leaving 8 bases not matched to a gene. CDR1 is ENHRY and CDR2 is SYGVKD in the germline V gene. The CDR3 has 14 amino acids. Here the CDR3 DNA reads TGTGCCATCAGCGTGGACAGGGATGGAACTGAAGCTTTCTTT. It is translated as CAISVDRDGTEAFF.

The genes are TRBV5-1 and TRBJ2-3; 12 nucleotides line up with TRBD2. Germline V lookup: CDR1 SGHRS, CDR2 YFSETQ. The CDR3 sequence is 14 residues long. The trim removed 10 bases at V and 5 bases at J, leaving 8 bases unmatched. The CDR3 nucleotides are TGCGCCGGGTCCCTAGCGGGGGGGAGAGATACGCAGTATTTT. Translation: CAGSLAGGRDTQYF.

V is TRBV10-3 and J is TRBJ1-1; 7 bases line up with TRBD1. The CDR3 length is 15 residues. J lost 4 bases, V lost 8 bases, and 13 bases had no gene match. Looked up from germline, CDR1 is ENHRY and CDR2 is SYGVKD. The CDR3 DNA sequence: TGTGCCATCCTCGACAGGGAGGGAAGCGGCACTGAAGCTTTCTTT. The encoded protein is CAILDREGSGTEAFF.

The genes are TRBV20-1 and TRBJ1-2; D is unclear. V was shortened by 3 bases and J by 0 bases, with 5 bases between the two germline ends. CDR1 and CDR2 (germline): DFQATT, SNEGSKA (reference sequence). This CDR3 spans 12 amino acids. Here the CDR3 reads CSARDANYGYTF. In nucleotides, the CDR3 is TGCAGTGCTAGGGACGCTAACTATGGCTACACCTTC.

The V gene is TRBV30, the J gene TRBJ2-2, with D unclear. The CDR3 has 15 amino acids. The V end was cut by 4 bases, the J end by 1 base, with 13 bases between. Germline values: CDR1 GTSNPN, CDR2 SVGIG (reference sequence). In DNA form, the CDR3 reads TGTGCCTGGATACCGTCCGGCCTGAACACCGGGGAGCTGTTTTTT. Its protein product is CAWIPSGLNTGELFF.

This chain uses TRBV28 with TRBJ2-6; 10 nucleotides agree with TRBD2. The CDR3 covers 18 residues. V lost 7 bases and J lost 1; bases outside the gene matches: 10. Germline loops: CDR1 MDHEN, CDR2 SYDVKM. This chain's CDR3 is CASTGLADRGSGANVLTF. The CDR3 coding sequence is TGTGCCAGCACTGGACTAGCGGATAGGGGATCTGGGGCCAACGTCCTGACTTTC. Combining the CDR3 with reference TRBV28 and TRBJ2-6 gives the whole variable domain DVKVTQSSRYLVKRTGEKVFLECVQDMDHENMFWYRQDPGLGLRLIYFSYDVKMKEKGDIPEGYSVSREKKERFSLILESASTNQTSMYLCASTGLADRGSGANVLTFGAGSRLTVL.

The CDR3 sequence: CASSQVGGGEAFF. CDR3 bases: TGCGCCAGCAGCCAAGTGGGGGGGGGTGAAGCTTTCTTT. This chain links TRBV4-3 with TRBJ1-1; D possibly corresponds to TRBD1 (5 bases). Per germline, CDR1 LGHNA and CDR2 YSLEER. The CDR3 is 13 amino acids. V dropped 1 base and J dropped 7 bases, with 10 bases sitting between them.

V and J are TRBV29-1 and TRBJ2-7, with D unresolved. Germline CDR1 reads SQVTM; CDR2 reads ANQGSEA. This CDR3 spans 13 amino acids. The V gene lost 6 bases and the J gene lost 5 bases, with 17 bases spanning the gap. The CDR3 region has the DNA TGCAGCGTGGGCCGGCCCGGTTCTGACGAGCAGTACTTC. Encoded protein: CSVGRPGSDEQYF.